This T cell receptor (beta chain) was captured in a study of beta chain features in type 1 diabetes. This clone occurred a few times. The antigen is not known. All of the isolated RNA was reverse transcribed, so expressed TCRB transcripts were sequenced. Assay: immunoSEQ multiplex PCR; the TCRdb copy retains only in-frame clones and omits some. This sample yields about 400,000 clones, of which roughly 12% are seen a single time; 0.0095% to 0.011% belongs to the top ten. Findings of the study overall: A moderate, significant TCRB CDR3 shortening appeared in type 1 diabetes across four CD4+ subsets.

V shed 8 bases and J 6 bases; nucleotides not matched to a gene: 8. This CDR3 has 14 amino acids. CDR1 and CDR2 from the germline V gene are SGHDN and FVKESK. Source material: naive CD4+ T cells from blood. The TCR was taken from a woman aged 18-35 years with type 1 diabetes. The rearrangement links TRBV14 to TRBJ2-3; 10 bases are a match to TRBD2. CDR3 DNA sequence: TGTGCCAGCGGTCCGGGACTAGCGTTTGATACGCAGTATTTT. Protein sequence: CASGPGLAFDTQYF.